This paragraph reports one T cell receptor beta chain. The length of the CDR3 is 12 residues. CDR1 and CDR2 from the germline V gene are SGHTA and FQGNSA. The ends were cut back, 5 bases at V and 1 base at J, with 6 bases in the middle. The data originate from a study of blood T cell repertoires in COVID-19. On the study more broadly: The United States, Italy and Spain provided the acute and convalescent COVID-19 samples. PBMCs, B-cell-depleted T cells, or T cells provided the cDNA or gDNA that made up the material.

Original handling: Amplifying reference gene primers gave estimates of nucleated cell counts. Using immunoSEQ multiplex PCR, the repertoire was profiled, and TCRdb retains in-frame clones only, with some absent. That table supplies the V and J calls and clone size; D and trimming were determined from the DNA. The sample holds 300,000 to 400,000 clones, around 88% seen once. In Seattle, patients joined the study during active infection and were tracked longitudinally. V is TRBV7-2 and J is TRBJ2-7; D ambiguous. The receptor was isolated from a woman aged 55-75 years with COVID-19, enrolled during active disease. Specimen: peripheral blood. The CDR3: CASSPGSYEQYF. For the CDR3, the DNA is TGTGCCAGCAGCCCCGGTTCCTACGAGCAGTACTTC.